A single sample is the source of the 25 T cell receptor beta chains below, sequenced in a study of shared clonotypes between healthy human individuals. The method was immunoSEQ multiplex PCR; TCRdb's version includes in-frame clones alone and lacks a portion of them. The sample yields about 2,500,000 clones, around nine tenths seen once. Sequencing input: naive CD4+ T cells sorted from blood. Stated subset: CD45RA+ positively selected. These receptors were collected from a man aged 18-30 years in good health.

V is TRBV29-1 and J is TRBJ2-7; 10 bases line up with TRBD2. Looked up from germline, CDR1 is SQVTM and CDR2 is ANQGSEA. The trim removed 6 bases at V and 0 bases at J, leaving 11 bases unmatched. This CDR3 comprises 16 residues. The CDR3 sequence is CSVTGTSALISYEQYF. CDR3 nucleotides: TGCAGCGTCACCGGGACTAGCGCCCTAATCTCCTACGAGCAGTACTTC.

This clone was found a few times. The CDR3: CASSLSMSQPQHF. The CDR3 coding sequence is TGTGCCAGCAGTTTATCGATGAGTCAGCCCCAGCATTTT. The V and J genes are TRBV27 and TRBJ1-5, with D unresolved. Per the germline V gene, CDR1 is MNHEY and CDR2 is SMNVEV (reference sequence). With 0 bases removed from V and 6 bases from J, the gap between germline ends came to 6 bases. There are 13 residues in the CDR3.

The V call is TRBV30, the J call TRBJ1-5; possible D gene TRBD1, 6 bases. Trimming shortened V by 0 bases and J by 5 bases, and 14 bases separated the two germline ends. CDR3 length equals 15 residues. Germline values: CDR1 GTSNPN, CDR2 SVGIG (reference sequence). The chain's CDR3 is CAWSVPGTLDQPQHF. The CDR3 coding sequence is TGTGCCTGGAGTGTACCCGGGACACTGGATCAGCCCCAGCATTTT.

The chain joins TRBV7-9 to TRBJ1-4; D is uncertain. The CDR3 has 16 residues. Trimming cost V 1 base and J 2 bases, with 11 bases left between them. Germline V lookup: CDR1 SEHNR, CDR2 FQNEAQ (reference sequence). CDR3 bases: TGTGCCAGCAGCTTAGAGGGCGGAGGCACTAATGAAAAACTGTTTTTT. It yields the protein CASSLEGGGTNEKLFF.

V is TRBV12-5 and J is TRBJ1-5; D gene unclear. The germline gives CDR1 LGHNT, CDR2 FRNRAP. The CDR3 runs to 18 residues. V was cut by 4 bases and J by 1 base, with 20 bases left in between. The CDR3 region is CASGSSPESSRSNQPQHF. Here the CDR3 DNA reads TGTGCTAGTGGTTCCTCCCCAGAGTCTTCGAGGAGCAATCAGCCCCAGCATTTT.

The chain recombines TRBV7-2 with TRBJ2-4; D gene ambiguous. V shed 4 bases and J shed 0 bases, with 13 bases lying between them. CDR1 SGHTA and CDR2 FQGNSA come from the germline V gene. CDR3 length: 16 residues. As DNA, the CDR3 is TGTGCCAGCAGCTCCGCAGCCGGGTTAGCCAAAAACATTCAGTACTTC. Amino acids: CASSSAAGLAKNIQYF.

CDR3 nucleotides: TGCGCCAGCATCCCGGGCGGGAAGACCTACAATGAGCAGTTCTTC. Translating it yields CASIPGGKTYNEQFF. The chain couples TRBV10-1 to TRBJ2-1, with D perhaps matching TRBD2 (6 bases). Germline V gives CDR1 WNHNN, CDR2 SYGVQD (reference sequence). This CDR3 comprises 15 residues. V was clipped by 7 bases and J by 2 bases, with 15 bases between them.

The CDR3 DNA reads as TGCGCCAGCAGCAGAACAGGGGGGGAGTATTCACCCCTCCACTTT. Its protein is CASSRTGGEYSPLHF. This chain uses TRBV5-1 with TRBJ1-6; 8 positions agree with TRBD1. CDR1 and CDR2 (germline): SGHRS, YFSETQ. J lost 8 bases, V lost 4 bases, and 8 bases had no gene match. This CDR3 is 15 amino acids long.

In its sample, this clone was seen once. CDR3 in DNA: TGTGCCAGCAGCTCCGGGACAGGGGTTAATTCACCCCTCCACTTT. Translation gives CASSSGTGVNSPLHF. The rearrangement joins TRBV6-6 to TRBJ1-6, with 10 bases fitting TRBD1. J lost 6 bases, V lost 6 bases, and 5 bases had no gene match. The germline V gene encodes CDR1 MNHNY and CDR2 SVGAGI (reference sequence). The CDR3 extends over 15 amino acids.

The chain is built from TRBV4-3 and TRBJ2-5, with D perhaps matching TRBD2 (6 bases). The V and J ends lost 3 bases and 4 bases respectively, with 9 bases between them. The length of the CDR3 is 13 residues. CDR1 and CDR2 from the germline V gene are LGHNA and YSLEER. CDR3 residues: CASSQDYGETQYF. CDR3 DNA: TGCGCCAGCAGCCAGGACTATGGAGAGACCCAGTACTTC.

This clone was observed once. This rearrangement joins TRBV10-3 to TRBJ2-5; D possibly corresponds to TRBD2 (7 bases). V was cut by 0 bases and J by 9 bases, with 17 bases left in between. The germline gives CDR1 ENHRY, CDR2 SYGVKD. The CDR3 contains 15 residues. The CDR3 sequence: CAISESTRGGEPQYF. As DNA, the CDR3 is TGTGCCATCAGTGAGTCGACGAGGGGGGGTGAGCCCCAGTACTTC.

The genes are TRBV11-2 and TRBJ2-2; 8 bases line up with TRBD2. J was trimmed by 2 bases and V by 3 bases; bases with no gene match: 8. The germline V gene has CDR1 SGHAT and CDR2 FQNNGV. CDR3 length equals 17 residues. CDR3 residues: CASSLGHSGVNTGELFF. CDR3 bases: TGTGCCAGCAGCTTGGGCCATAGCGGGGTCAACACCGGGGAGCTGTTTTTT.

The chain couples TRBV4-1 to TRBJ2-3, with TRBD2 matching over 13 bases. The CDR3 totals 15 residues. The ends lost 6 bases at V and 3 bases at J; junction bases unmatched: 3. Germline CDR1 and CDR2: MGHRA and YSYEKL. The chain's CDR3 is CASRQLAGGTDTQYF. The CDR3 bases are TGCGCCAGCAGACAACTAGCGGGGGGGACAGATACGCAGTATTTT.

The rearrangement joins TRBV5-5 to TRBJ1-1, with 10 bases identical to TRBD1. The trim removed 2 bases at V and 3 bases at J, leaving 10 bases unmatched. The germline V gene has CDR1 SGHKS and CDR2 YYEKEE (reference sequence). The CDR3 is 17 residues long. The DNA for the CDR3 is TGTGCCAGCAGCTTAGGACCTGACAGGGGGCGATACACTGAAGCTTTCTTT. Translated, it gives CASSLGPDRGRYTEAFF.

This clone was recorded once. This sequence joins TRBV23-1 and TRBJ1-6; possible D gene TRBD1, 6 bases. TRBV23-1 is reported as an ORF; its role is uncertain. V lost 4 bases and J lost 4, with 14 bases in between. CDR3 size: 16 residues. This CDR3 is CASSPPGQNYNSPLHF. The DNA of the CDR3 is TGCGCCAGCAGTCCTCCCGGACAGAATTATAATTCACCCCTCCACTTT.

This clone was detected a few times. The chain carries TRBV30 and TRBJ1-4; D is perhaps TRBD1 (6 bases). The CDR3 runs to 11 residues. V lost 1 base and J 11 bases, leaving 8 bases between the germline ends. Germline CDR1 reads GTSNPN; CDR2 reads SVGIG (reference sequence). The chain's CDR3 is CAWSGQGKLFF. The CDR3 DNA follows: TGTGCCTGGAGTGGTCAGGGGAAACTGTTTTTT.

For this clone: At one end, the junction sequence differs from germline, possibly due to a read error. This chain links TRBV7-7 with TRBJ2-3, with D perhaps given as TRBD1 or TRBD2 (7 bases each). This CDR3 spans 15 amino acids. Looked up from germline, CDR1 is SSHAT and CDR2 is FNYEAQ (reference sequence). CDR3 DNA sequence: TGTGCTAGCAGCTCGGGGGGACAGCCCACAGATACGCAGTATTTT. Translated: CASSSGGQPTDTQYF.

The J gene is TRBJ1-6, the V gene TRBV29-1; 8 bases fit TRBD1. The CDR3 runs to 13 residues. Germline CDR1 reads SQVTM; CDR2 reads ANQGSEA. V gave up 6 bases and J gave up 6 bases; unmatched junction bases: 4. The DNA for the CDR3 is TGCAGCGTCTCGACAGGGGTTAATTCACCCCTCCACTTT. It translates to CSVSTGVNSPLHF.

The rearrangement uses TRBV6-5 and TRBJ2-5, with 7 bases aligning to TRBD1. Germline loops: CDR1 MNHEY, CDR2 SVGAGI. V trimming: 6 bases; J trimming: 3 bases; junction bases outside the gene matches: 10. The CDR3 covers 15 residues. Written as DNA, the CDR3 is TGTGCCAGCAGCCACCTCGGGACAGTTGAAGAGACCCAGTACTTC. It codes for CASSHLGTVEETQYF.

The chain employs TRBV2 and TRBJ2-7; 9 nucleotides line up with TRBD1. V trimming: 6 bases; J trimming: 2 bases; junction bases outside the gene matches: 11. This CDR3 is 16 amino acids long. The germline gives CDR1 SNHLY, CDR2 FYNNEI. The CDR3 region is CASRSRSDRGAYEQYF. CDR3 sequence (DNA): TGTGCCAGCAGGAGTCGTAGTGACAGGGGGGCCTACGAGCAGTACTTC.

The chain combines TRBV5-1 with TRBJ1-4; TRBD1 matches 7 bases. CDR1 SGHRS and CDR2 YFSETQ come from the germline V gene. This CDR3 is built from 14 residues. J lost 6 bases, V lost 6 bases, and 8 bases had no gene match. The CDR3 is CASTPTGNDEKLFF. For the CDR3, the DNA is TGCGCCAGCACCCCGACAGGGAATGATGAAAAACTGTTTTTT.

This clone was observed a handful of times. This chain links TRBV5-8 with TRBJ1-6, with TRBD1 matching over 7 bases. The CDR3 totals 14 residues. Losses at the gene ends were 4 bases for V and 9 bases for J; bases not matched to a gene: 7. Germline CDR1 reads SGHTS; CDR2 reads YDEGEE. The CDR3 protein is CASSRGTEVSPLHF. The CDR3 DNA reads as TGTGCCAGCAGCCGAGGGACAGAAGTTTCACCCCTCCACTTT.

The genes are TRBV29-1 and TRBJ2-7; the D gene could be TRBD1 or TRBD2 (5 bases each). Germline lookup yields CDR1 SQVTM and CDR2 ANQGSEA. The V end lost 7 bases, the J end lost 2 bases, and 18 bases lay between the germline ends. The CDR3 spans 14 residues. In nucleotides, the CDR3 is TGCAGCGCCAGAGACGGGACGACGACCTACGAGCAGTACTTC. It specifies CSARDGTTTYEQYF.

The chain is built from TRBV6-5 and TRBJ1-5; 7 bases are a match to TRBD1. Per the germline V gene, CDR1 is MNHEY and CDR2 is SVGAGI. The CDR3 runs 13 residues. After removal of 4 bases from V and 6 bases from J, the junction contained 3 bases not matched to a gene. The DNA of the CDR3 is TGTGCCAGCAGTTCACAGGGGTCTCAGCCCCAGCATTTT. Translation: CASSSQGSQPQHF.

With respect to this clone: This sample also contains other DNA sequences that code for the same CDR3. V and J are TRBV18 and TRBJ2-5; no definite D call. Per germline, CDR1 KGHSH and CDR2 LQKENI. V lost 4 bases and J lost 2, with 5 bases in between. The CDR3 length is 12 residues. CDR3 residues: CASSQLQETQYF. The CDR3, as DNA: TGTGCCAGCTCACAACTTCAAGAGACCCAGTACTTC.